This T cell receptor beta chain was observed in a study of shared clonotypes between healthy human individuals. Study results and caveats: Clonotypes shared by all four donors outscored non-shared clonotypes in generation probability.

V lost 3 bases, J lost 5 bases, and 11 bases stayed unmatched. CDR3 length: 16 residues. In germline, CDR1 is SGHAT, CDR2 FQNNGV. A remark on this clone: Its specificity is not known.

The naive CD8 subset, CD45RO-negative cells positively selected for CCR7, excluded terminally differentiated effector memory CD45RA+ cells. Here immunoSEQ multiplex PCR was the method, and the copy in TCRdb shows in-frame clones only, minus some. Of roughly 2,000,000 clones listed, roughly 95% were seen once; the top ten hold more than 1.5%. Sequenced material: naive CD8+ T cells from PBMCs. The chain couples TRBV11-2 to TRBJ2-3, with 7 bases aligning to TRBD2. The origin of this receptor is a man aged 18 to 29 in good health. Some clones in this sample may be carry-over from other donors' samples. The CDR3 DNA sequence: TGTGCCAGCAGCTTTTTTCTTGCGGGAGTTGGAGATACGCAGTATTTT. Translation: CASSFFLAGVGDTQYF.